This record looks at one T cell receptor beta chain sequence and its context. The data were obtained in a study of blood T cell repertoires in COVID-19. At the level of the study: Material from acute and convalescent COVID-19 was sourced from the United States, Italy and Spain.

This CDR3 has 13 residues. Trimming at V came to 5 bases and at J to 5 bases, leaving 3 bases not matched to a gene. Methods used by the authors: The authors estimated nucleated cell counts from reference gene primer amplification. The repertoire was sequenced with immunoSEQ multiplex PCR; TCRdb's copy has only in-frame clones and lacks some. D and trimming were read from the DNA, whereas the V and J calls and clone size are those reported in that table. This sample has 300,000 or so clones; over 70% occur once, and the top ten carry around 1.5%. This TCR was sampled from a woman in her forties who had recovered from COVID-19. The material sequenced was peripheral blood. The chain recombines TRBV12-3 or TRBV12-4 with TRBJ1-2, with 9 bases that match TRBD1. CDR3 region: CASSRGQGYGYTF. CDR3 DNA: TGTGCCAGCAGTCGGGGACAGGGTTATGGCTACACCTTC.